The present entry profiles one T cell receptor (beta chain) with its context. This sample was included in a study of blood T cell repertoires in COVID-19. The method was immunoSEQ multiplex PCR; TCRdb's version includes in-frame clones alone and lacks a portion of them. This sample has 150,000 or so clones, with approximately 80% found just once. Looked up from germline, CDR1 is SGHTA and CDR2 is FQGTGA. The CDR3 spans 14 residues. Germline trimming cut 4 bases from V and 4 bases from J; bases unmatched to any gene: 4. The receptor's source is a man aged 50 or older who had recovered from COVID-19. Sample: PBMCs or T cells enriched from blood (not recorded which). This chain joins TRBV7-3 and TRBJ2-3, with 8 positions matching TRBD1. CDR3 sequence: CASSWGQVADTQYF. DNA for the CDR3: TGTGCCAGCAGCTGGGGACAGGTGGCAGATACGCAGTATTTT.